The entry that follows covers one TCR beta chain sequence. Random hexamers were used to reverse transcribe an amount of about 0.45 to 1 ug RNA. A single record per CDR3 protein comes from TCRdb applying MiXCR to the immunoSEQ multiplex PCR reads. In the table there are approximately 54,000 distinct CDR3 sequences, 85% to 95% of which are singletons. The sample comes from a study of CD8 T cells in Susac syndrome. Study in general: The sequenced Susac syndrome patients comprised more than 5 with active disease and eight in remission.

The receptor's source is a human donor with Susac syndrome. The specimen sequenced was CD8+ T cells from PBMCs.

In DNA, the CDR3 is TGTGCCAGCAGTTTAGGGACAGATAACACCGGGGAGCTGTTTTTT. It codes for CASSLGTDNTGELFF. J is TRBJ2-2 and V is TRBV27; TRBD1 aligns across 7 bases. Germline V CDR1 and CDR2: MNHEY, SMNVEV (reference sequence). CDR3 length: 15 amino acids. With V trimmed by 2 bases and J by 2 bases, 2 bases remained unmatched.